There are a few counts of the clone carrying this TCR beta chain. This specimen belongs to a study of T cell repertoires in cytomegalovirus infection. Germline CDR1 MDHEN, CDR2 SYDVKM. This CDR3 region has 14 residues. The V gene lost 6 bases and the J gene lost 9 bases, with 18 bases spanning the gap. Via MiXCR, TCRdb re-called the reads, giving one row per CDR3 protein. There are around 350,000 distinct CDR3 sequences in the sample; approximately 18% occur only once, and 7.5% to 9% lies in the top ten. The receptor's source is a human donor in good health (CMV status not recorded). Some clones in this sample may be carry-over from other donors' samples. The material sequenced was PBMCs. The V gene is TRBV28, the J gene TRBJ1-5; D unclear. For the CDR3, the DNA is TGTGCCAGCAGCACCGCCGGGAACAGAAGGCCCCAGCATTTT. Its translation: CASSTAGNRRPQHF.